This T cell receptor (beta chain) was observed in a study of blood T cell repertoires in COVID-19. About the research overall: PBMCs, B-cell-depleted T cells, or T cells were the source of the cDNA or gDNA that made up the material.

The germline V and J ends were trimmed by 3 bases and 2 bases, with 3 bases remaining between them. The CDR3 contains 12 residues. Germline V CDR1 and CDR2: SEHNR, FQNEAQ (reference sequence). Individuals drawn from some 25 US areas were about 18 to 95 years old. Cohort 3 recovery required two negative PCRs, clearance, or symptom resolution. Original methodology: Amplification with reference gene primers provided the estimates of nucleated cell counts. Profiled with immunoSEQ multiplex PCR; TCRdb holds only in-frame clones, not every one. The D gene and trimming were derived from the DNA, and the V and J assignments and clone size from that table. This sample has 490,000 or so clones; around 85% occur once, and the top ten carry roughly 8.5%.

Input material: PBMCs or T cells enriched from blood (not recorded which). The chain combines TRBV7-9 with TRBJ2-3; D is undetermined. This receptor was taken from a woman aged 55-69 years who had recovered from COVID-19. Here the CDR3 DNA reads TGTGCCAGCAGCTTGGCCACAGATACGCAGTATTTT. This gives the protein CASSLATDTQYF.